The 8 T cell receptor beta chains presented below share a single source sample, sequenced in a study of technical replicates of blood from several donors. The repertoire was sequenced with immunoSEQ multiplex PCR; TCRdb's copy has only in-frame clones and lacks some. The sample includes around 69,000 clones, approximately 83% of them seen just once. The sequenced material came from PBMCs. These receptor sequences come from a human donor in good health. Some clones in this sample may be carry-over from other donors' samples.

This sequence joins TRBV7-2 and TRBJ2-2, with D perhaps TRBD2 (5 bases). Looked up from germline, CDR1 is SGHTA and CDR2 is FQGNSA. This CDR3 spans 17 amino acids. The V end was cut by 5 bases, the J end by 2 bases, with 18 bases between. This CDR3 is CASSRFPPDSNTGELFF. DNA of the CDR3: TGTGCCAGCAGCCGATTTCCCCCGGACTCTAACACCGGGGAGCTGTTTTTT.

The chain recombines TRBV5-3 with TRBJ1-1; 8 positions match TRBD1. TRBV5-3 is marked as an open reading frame, function uncertain. CDR3 length: 17 amino acids. Trimming at V came to 4 bases and at J to 2 bases, leaving 13 bases not matched to a gene. The DNA of the CDR3 is TGTGCCAGAAGCCTGGGTGTTTGGACAGGGAATAACACTGAAGCTTTCTTT. It specifies CARSLGVWTGNNTEAFF.

The J gene is TRBJ1-1, the V gene TRBV4-3; weak D call: TRBD1 (5 bases). The CDR3 is 15 amino acids. Per the germline V gene, CDR1 is LGHNA and CDR2 is YSLEER. Trimming took off 0 bases at V and 5 bases at J, with 13 bases between the two ends. In DNA form, the CDR3 reads TGCGCCAGCAGCCAAGAATACAGGACCGTAACTGAAGCTTTCTTT. This sequence encodes CASSQEYRTVTEAFF.

This clone appeared a few times. This rearrangement joins TRBV9 to TRBJ1-3; TRBD1 matches 8 bases. V gave up 2 bases and J gave up 5 bases; unmatched junction bases: 3. Germline assignment: CDR1 SGDLS and CDR2 YYNGEE. The CDR3 spans 14 residues. The CDR3 DNA reads as TGTGCCAGCAGCGTTGGACAGGGAAGAAACACCATATATTTT. Translation: CASSVGQGRNTIYF. The full variable domain, rest sourced from reference TRBV9 and TRBJ1-3, is DSGVTQTPKHLITATGQRVTLRCSPRSGDLSVYWYQQSLDQGLQFLIQYYNGEERAKGNILERFSAQQFPDLHSELNLSSLELGDSALYFCASSVGQGRNTIYFGEGSWLTVV.

The J gene is TRBJ2-2, the V gene TRBV7-9, with 8 bases identical to TRBD2. Germline loops: CDR1 SEHNR, CDR2 FQNEAQ (reference sequence). The CDR3 is 18 residues long. Trimming at V came to 5 bases and at J to 1 base, leaving 12 bases not matched to a gene. CDR3 sequence: CASSPPFRLARNTGELFF. The CDR3 DNA reads as TGTGCCAGCAGCCCCCCTTTCCGACTAGCGAGGAACACCGGGGAGCTGTTTTTT.

The chain joins TRBV10-3 to TRBJ2-3, with 12 bases aligning to TRBD2. Per the germline V gene, CDR1 is ENHRY and CDR2 is SYGVKD. CDR3 length: 15 amino acids. Losses at the gene ends were 5 bases for V and 4 bases for J; bases not matched to a gene: 4. The CDR3 DNA reads as TGTGCCATCAGTTCCAGACTAGCGGGAGCAGATACGCAGTATTTT. Protein sequence: CAISSRLAGADTQYF.

The chain recombines TRBV18 with TRBJ2-3, with 8 positions matching TRBD1. Trimming removed 1 base from V and 9 bases from J; junction bases left unmatched: 9. The CDR3 covers 15 residues. Germline V gives CDR1 KGHSH, CDR2 LQKENI. The CDR3 sequence is CASSPQGQGYGTQYF. As DNA, the CDR3 is TGTGCCAGCTCACCACAAGGACAGGGATATGGCACGCAGTATTTT.

The rearrangement uses TRBV29-1 and TRBJ1-3, with D maybe TRBD1 (5 bases). Trimming left V 2 bases short and J 3 bases short, with 5 bases between. Germline V gene data show CDR1 as SQVTM and CDR2 as ANQGSEA. The CDR3 spans 12 residues. This CDR3 reads CSVETGGNTIYF. DNA for the CDR3: TGCAGCGTTGAAACAGGTGGAAACACCATATATTTT.